Shown below are 18 T cell receptor beta chains from a single sample sequenced in a study of blood T cell repertoires in COVID-19. The method was immunoSEQ multiplex PCR; TCRdb's version includes in-frame clones alone and lacks a portion of them. The table lists 150,000 or so clones, about 80% of them singletons, with 15% to 20% in the top ten. Sequenced sample: peripheral blood. The receptors stem from a woman aged 80 or older with acute or convalescent COVID-19.

This clone appeared a single time. The V call is TRBV19, the J call TRBJ1-2; TRBD1 matches at 8 bases. This CDR3 is built from 15 residues. Unmatched junction bases numbered 10, after V lost 5 bases and J lost 5 bases. Germline CDR1 and CDR2: LNHDA and SQIVND (reference sequence). DNA of the CDR3: TGTGCCAGTAGTGATCCCGGGACAGGATCTTATGGCTACACCTTC. Amino acids: CASSDPGTGSYGYTF.

The chain joins TRBV2 to TRBJ1-2; D gene uncertain. CDR1 is SNHLY, CDR2 FYNNEI, per germline. Trimming cost V 4 bases and J 7 bases, with 10 bases left between them. This CDR3 contains 12 residues. CDR3 DNA sequence: TGTGCCAGCAGTGGGGAGAAAGGTGGCTACACCTTC. This translates into CASSGEKGGYTF.

The gene calls are TRBV15 and TRBJ1-6; TRBD1 matches at 8 bases. Germline CDR1 reads LNHNV; CDR2 reads YYDKDF (reference sequence). Trimming cost V 5 bases and J 7 bases; bases outside gene matches: 4. The CDR3 consists of 14 residues. CDR3 amino acids: CATSGGQENSPLHF. In DNA, the CDR3 is TGTGCCACCAGCGGGGGACAGGAAAATTCACCCCTCCACTTT. Full variable domain (rest looked up from reference TRBV15 and TRBJ1-6): DAMVIQNPRYQVTQFGKPVTLSCSQTLNHNVMYWYQQKSSQAPKLLFHYYDKDFNNEADTPDNFQSRRPNTSFCFLDIRSPGLGDTAMYLCATSGGQENSPLHFGNGTRLTVT.

V and J are TRBV24-1 and TRBJ2-1; TRBD2 agrees at 12 bases. The CDR3 runs to 17 residues. Germline values: CDR1 KGHDR, CDR2 SFDVKD. The ends lost 3 bases at V and 8 bases at J; junction bases unmatched: 10. In nucleotides, the CDR3 is TGTGCCACCAGTGATCAAAAAACTAGCGGGAGGTCCCATGAGCAGTTCTTC. The encoded protein is CATSDQKTSGRSHEQFF.

The chain recombines TRBV10-3 with TRBJ2-7, with D perhaps TRBD1 (5 bases). The ends were cut back, 3 bases at V and 5 bases at J, with 8 bases in the middle. The CDR3 has 12 residues. Germline V gives CDR1 ENHRY, CDR2 SYGVKD. CDR3 in amino acids: CAISEQAHEQYF. CDR3 in DNA: TGTGCCATCAGTGAACAGGCTCACGAGCAGTACTTC.

The chain has TRBV5-1 and TRBJ2-5, with D possibly matching TRBD1 (5 bases). The CDR3 has 14 residues. Trimming removed 4 bases from V and 1 base from J, with 11 bases in between. Germline V gives CDR1 SGHRS, CDR2 YFSETQ. As DNA, the CDR3 is TGCGCCAGCAGCACTGGACACTCCCAAGAGACCCAGTACTTC. Translation gives CASSTGHSQETQYF.

V is TRBV18 and J is TRBJ1-1; 9 nucleotides match TRBD1. Germline V gene lookup returns CDR1 KGHSH and CDR2 LQKENI. Trimming took 5 bases from V and 1 from J; bases not matched to a gene: 2. This CDR3 has 14 residues. CDR3 DNA: TGTGCCAGCTCAGTGGGACAGGGGAACACTGAAGCTTTCTTT. Its protein is CASSVGQGNTEAFF.

The V and J genes are TRBV2 and TRBJ1-2; maybe TRBD1 (6 bases). The CDR3 is 14 amino acids. V lost 3 bases to trimming and J lost 3 bases, with 11 bases between them. Germline-derived CDR1 and CDR2 are SNHLY and FYNNEI. CDR3 loop: CASSETQGHYGYTF. DNA of the CDR3: TGTGCCAGCAGTGAGACACAGGGCCACTATGGCTACACCTTC.

The chain has TRBV7-2 and TRBJ2-5; 7 bases are shared with TRBD2. Germline V CDR1 and CDR2: SGHTA, FQGNSA. Trimming cost V 4 bases and J 4 bases; bases outside gene matches: 6. The CDR3 runs 14 residues. The CDR3: CASSYGLGSETQYF. CDR3 bases: TGTGCCAGCAGCTACGGACTAGGGTCAGAGACCCAGTACTTC.

This clone has just a few counts. The chain has TRBV11-2 and TRBJ2-1, with 7 bases matching TRBD1. The V gene's germline CDR1 is SGHAT and CDR2 FQNNGV. Trimming removed 2 bases from V and 5 bases from J; junction bases left unmatched: 3. The CDR3 covers 14 residues. This chain's CDR3 is CASSLMGQNNEQFF. The CDR3 DNA sequence: TGTGCCAGCAGCTTAATGGGACAGAACAATGAGCAGTTCTTC.

The chain recombines TRBV7-9 with TRBJ1-6; D is undetermined. The CDR3 totals 13 residues. V was trimmed by 8 bases and J by 6 bases, leaving 11 bases between them. Germline CDR1 is SEHNR and CDR2 is FQNEAQ (reference sequence). The CDR3 DNA reads TGTGCCAGCGGTGAGGTGGCTAATTCACCCCTCCACTTT. As protein: CASGEVANSPLHF.

This clone was observed a handful of times. V gene TRBV19 combines with J gene TRBJ1-2; TRBD1 is a possible D gene (6 bases). The CDR3 spans 13 residues. The V and J ends lost 3 bases and 8 bases respectively, with 13 bases between them. Germline V gives CDR1 LNHDA, CDR2 SQIVND (reference sequence). This chain's CDR3 is CASSIPPGAGYTF. CDR3 coding DNA: TGTGCCAGTAGTATCCCCCCAGGGGCCGGCTACACCTTC.

V is TRBV11-2 and J is TRBJ2-2, with a possible D match to TRBD2 (5 bases). Trimming took 1 base from V and 4 from J, leaving 10 bases between them. Germline V gives CDR1 SGHAT, CDR2 FQNNGV. This CDR3 region has 15 residues. CDR3 residues: CASSLAGGFTGELFF. In DNA form, the CDR3 reads TGTGCCAGCAGCTTAGCGGGCGGGTTCACCGGGGAGCTGTTTTTT.

The J gene is TRBJ2-2, the V gene TRBV19; D may be TRBD2 (5 bases). The germline CDR1 and CDR2 sequences are LNHDA and SQIVND (reference sequence). The V end was cut by 3 bases, the J end by 4 bases, with 12 bases between. CDR3 length: 15 amino acids. The CDR3: CASSISQGSTGELFF. The CDR3 bases are TGTGCCAGTAGTATTTCCCAAGGGAGCACCGGGGAGCTGTTTTTT.

The CDR3 region is CASSLPRQGAASGEKLFF. DNA for the CDR3: TGTGCCAGCAGCTTACCCCGACAGGGGGCAGCTTCGGGGGAAAAACTGTTTTTT. This chain joins TRBV7-9 and TRBJ1-4; TRBD1 aligns across 10 bases. The trim removed 2 bases at V and 8 bases at J, leaving 14 bases unmatched. CDR1 and CDR2 (germline): SEHNR, FQNEAQ (reference sequence). The CDR3 totals 18 residues.

This clone showed up just once. The chain uses TRBV10-2 and TRBJ2-3; 11 nucleotides line up with TRBD2. The length of the CDR3 is 15 residues. CDR1 WSHSY and CDR2 SAAADI come from the germline V gene. The V gene end was trimmed by 8 bases and the J gene end by 1 base; junction bases not matched to a gene: 5. The DNA for the CDR3 is TGCGCCAGCTGCCGACTAGCGGGATGCACAGATACGCAGTATTTT. It is translated as CASCRLAGCTDTQYF.

V and J are TRBV5-4 and TRBJ2-1; 12 nucleotides line up with TRBD1. The germline V gene encodes CDR1 SGHNT and CDR2 YYREEE (reference sequence). The CDR3 length is 16 residues. V was clipped by 2 bases and J by 10 bases; unmatched bases: 10. This CDR3 is CASSFPGQGALREQFF. The CDR3 bases are TGTGCCAGCAGCTTCCCGGGACAGGGGGCCCTAAGGGAGCAGTTCTTC.

The chain links TRBV5-4 to TRBJ2-7; 11 bases map to TRBD2. This CDR3 contains 14 residues. CDR1 SGHNT and CDR2 YYREEE come from the germline V gene (reference sequence). The V segment lost 4 bases and the J segment 7 bases; nucleotides outside the gene matches: 7. CDR3 in amino acids: CASSQELAGVEQYF. Here the CDR3 DNA reads TGTGCCAGCAGCCAAGAACTAGCGGGAGTTGAGCAGTACTTC.